The 2 T cell receptor beta chains below come from one sample, sequenced in a study of blood T cell repertoires in COVID-19. Method: immunoSEQ multiplex PCR; TCRdb's copy keeps in-frame clones and lacks some. The sample includes 150,000 to 200,000 clones, roughly 80% of them seen just once. Sequencing was carried out using peripheral blood. These receptors were obtained from a woman aged 40-49 years with COVID-19, enrolled during active disease.

This CDR3 reads CASSVGGIGGSIGNEQFF. CDR3 in DNA: TGCGCCAGCAGTGTGGGAGGGATAGGTGGGAGTATTGGCAATGAGCAGTTCTTC. This chain uses TRBV10-2 with TRBJ2-1; 7 nucleotides match TRBD2. Germline values: CDR1 WSHSY, CDR2 SAAADI. The V segment lost 4 bases and the J segment 6 bases; nucleotides outside the gene matches: 18. CDR3 length: 18 amino acids.

The gene calls are TRBV5-1 and TRBJ2-7, with 9 bases fitting TRBD1. The V and J ends lost 5 bases and 0 bases, in that order; junction bases with no gene match: 12. The CDR3 runs 17 residues. CDR1 is SGHRS, CDR2 YFSETQ, per germline. As DNA, the CDR3 is TGCGCCAGCAGTTACGACCGTGGGACAGGGTTCTCCTACGAGCAGTACTTC. Protein sequence: CASSYDRGTGFSYEQYF. The full variable domain, in which reference TRBV5-1 and TRBJ2-7 provide the parts outside the CDR3, is KAGVTQTPRYLIKTRGQQVTLSCSPISGHRSVSWYQQTPGQGLQFLFEYFSETQRNKGNFPGRFSGRQFSNSRSEMNVSTLELGDSALYLCASSYDRGTGFSYEQYFGPGTRLTVT.